Given below is one T cell receptor (beta chain) in context. The entry originates in a study of blood T cell repertoires in COVID-19. The CDR3 consists of 14 residues. Trimming shortened V by 8 bases and J by 1 base, and 14 bases separated the two germline ends. Germline V gives CDR1 MNHEY, CDR2 SVGAGI. Clones were sequenced by immunoSEQ multiplex PCR, and TCRdb holds only the in-frame ones, with some missing. The repertoire holds around 330,000 clones, with around nine tenths as singletons. The sequenced sample was peripheral blood. This clonotype originated in a woman in her fifties or sixties with active or convalescent COVID-19. The V gene is TRBV6-5, the J gene TRBJ1-1; D is uncertain. The CDR3 is CASLEVGRNTEAFF. The CDR3 bases are TGTGCCAGCCTTGAGGTTGGTCGGAACACTGAAGCTTTCTTT.